This entry lists 27 T cell receptor beta chains sequenced from one sample in a study of T cells in tuberculosis. Sequencing was performed with immunoSEQ multiplex PCR; in TCRdb, only in-frame clones are kept and a portion is missing. This table has roughly 61,000 clones, approximately 91% appearing once. After thawing and overnight rest, PBMC were stained with GMM-loaded CD1B tetramer, viability dye and anti-CD3 for sorting. The lipid loaded on the CD1B tetramers was C32 glucose monomycolate from Rhodococcus equi. Sample: CD1b-GMM tetramer-negative cells sorted from PBMCs. Every receptor here comes from an adult woman with latent tuberculosis.

The chain links TRBV2 to TRBJ1-2; 7 bases are shared with TRBD1. J gave up 1 base and V 6 bases, and 2 bases lay outside the gene matches. Germline V gene sequence: CDR1 SNHLY, CDR2 FYNNEI. The CDR3 loop spans 13 amino acids. CDR3 DNA sequence: TGTGCCAGCAGAGGGACAGTTAACTATGGCTACACCTTC. Its translation: CASRGTVNYGYTF. Full variable domain (rest looked up from reference TRBV2 and TRBJ1-2): EPEVTQTPSHQVTQMGQEVILRCVPISNHLYFYWYRQILGQKVEFLVSFYNNEISEKSEIFDDQFSVERPDGSNFTLKIRSTKLEDSAMYFCASRGTVNYGYTFGSGTRLTVV.

The chain carries TRBV28 and TRBJ1-5; D is possibly TRBD1 (5 bases). The CDR3 length is 15 residues. The germline V and J ends were trimmed by 3 bases and 3 bases, with 12 bases remaining between them. Per germline, CDR1 MDHEN and CDR2 SYDVKM. This chain's CDR3 is CASSLGGFDNQPQHF. The CDR3 DNA sequence: TGTGCCAGCAGTTTGGGGGGATTCGACAATCAGCCCCAGCATTTT.

This sequence joins TRBV5-6 and TRBJ1-2, with no clear D. With 2 bases removed from V and 6 bases from J, the gap between germline ends came to 14 bases. Looked up from germline, CDR1 is SGHDT and CDR2 is YYEEEE. The CDR3 runs to 14 residues. The CDR3 region has the DNA TGTGCCAGCAGCTTCGATACGCGGAGGGATGGCTACACCTTC. Residues: CASSFDTRRDGYTF.

The chain has TRBV27 and TRBJ1-1; no definite D call. The CDR3 contains 13 residues. The germline gives CDR1 MNHEY, CDR2 SMNVEV (reference sequence). With 2 bases removed from V and 4 bases from J, the gap between germline ends came to 8 bases. In nucleotides, the CDR3 is TGTGCCAGCAGTTTAGGTAGTAGCACTGAAGCTTTCTTT. Its protein product is CASSLGSSTEAFF.

The chain has TRBV27 and TRBJ2-1; 14 bases match TRBD2. J was trimmed by 7 bases and V by 5 bases; bases with no gene match: 10. The CDR3 sequence is 17 residues long. Germline V lookup: CDR1 MNHEY, CDR2 SMNVEV (reference sequence). Here the CDR3 reads CASSHMGLAGVINEQFF. CDR3 DNA sequence: TGTGCCAGCAGTCACATGGGACTAGCGGGAGTTATTAATGAGCAGTTCTTC.

This chain joins TRBV7-2 and TRBJ2-1; 10 bases fit TRBD2. J was trimmed by 3 bases and V by 4 bases; bases with no gene match: 6. The CDR3 consists of 16 residues. The germline V gene has CDR1 SGHTA and CDR2 FQGNSA. DNA for the CDR3: TGTGCCAGCAGCTATGGGACTAGCGCCTACTACAATGAGCAGTTCTTC. Translated, it gives CASSYGTSAYYNEQFF.

In nucleotides, the CDR3 is TGTGCCAGCAGCTTAATAGTAGGTAGCGGATGGTACCAAGAGACCCAGTACTTC. This translates into CASSLIVGSGWYQETQYF. The rearrangement links TRBV7-2 to TRBJ2-5, with D perhaps matching TRBD2 (6 bases). Per the germline V gene, CDR1 is SGHTA and CDR2 is FQGNSA. The CDR3 totals 18 residues. Trimming took off 2 bases at V and 0 bases at J, with 19 bases between the two ends.

J is TRBJ2-1 and V is TRBV4-1; possibly TRBD2 for D (7 bases). The V end lost 0 bases, the J end lost 6 bases, and 18 bases lay between the germline ends. Germline loops: CDR1 MGHRA, CDR2 YSYEKL. The CDR3 contains 17 residues. CDR3 region: CASSQERRGGASNEQFF. The CDR3 nucleotides read TGCGCCAGCAGCCAAGAGAGAAGGGGGGGGGCTTCCAATGAGCAGTTCTTC.

The chain employs TRBV4-3 and TRBJ2-6; no clear D gene. Germline V gives CDR1 LGHNA, CDR2 YSLEER. V was shortened by 0 bases and J by 0 bases, with 6 bases between the two germline ends. The CDR3 has 16 residues. CDR3 amino acids: CASSQDLSSGANVLTF. In nucleotides, the CDR3 is TGCGCCAGCAGCCAAGATCTGAGCTCTGGGGCCAACGTCCTGACTTTC.

The rearrangement uses TRBV12-1 and TRBJ1-5; TRBD1 reflects the table's D call only, with no check against the DNA. TRBV12-1 is annotated as a pseudogene. The CDR3 spans 19 residues. CDR3 sequence reads: CASRTSGTMRIYSNQPQHF. The CDR3 DNA follows: TGTGCCAGCAGGACATCCGGGACAATGAGAATCTATAGCAATCAGCCCCAGCATTTT.

The rearrangement uses TRBV7-9 and TRBJ1-2; D call uncertain. The CDR3 loop spans 13 amino acids. The germline V gene encodes CDR1 SEHNR and CDR2 FQNEAQ (reference sequence). V was shortened by 3 bases and J by 7 bases, with 12 bases between the two germline ends. CDR3 protein: CASSFSRLAGYTF. The DNA for the CDR3 is TGTGCCAGCAGCTTTTCGAGGCTGGCTGGCTACACCTTC.

V is TRBV7-2 and J is TRBJ2-7, with a tentative D call TRBD1 (5 bases). The V gene's germline CDR1 is SGHTA and CDR2 FQGNSA. V dropped 4 bases and J dropped 3 bases, with 16 bases sitting between them. There are 15 residues in the CDR3. CDR3 loop: CASSSSLGLNYEQYF. The CDR3 coding sequence is TGTGCCAGCAGCTCTTCACTGGGGCTGAACTACGAGCAGTACTTC. The full variable domain, with the rest looked up from reference TRBV7-2 and TRBJ2-7, is GAGVSQSPSNKVTEKGKDVELRCDPISGHTALYWYRQSLGQGLEFLIYFQGNSAPDKSGLPSDRFSAERTGGSVSTLTIQRTQQEDSAVYLCASSSSLGLNYEQYFGPGTRLTVT.

This CDR3 reads CASSARDIGFYSGNTIYF. The CDR3 coding sequence is TGTGCCAGTAGTGCACGGGACATAGGATTCTACTCTGGAAACACCATATATTTT. This chain connects TRBV19 to TRBJ1-3, with D possibly TRBD1 on 6 matching bases. Per germline, CDR1 LNHDA and CDR2 SQIVND (reference sequence). The ends were cut back, 5 bases at V and 0 bases at J, with 20 bases in the middle. The CDR3 covers 18 residues.

The chain couples TRBV30 to TRBJ2-3; the D is unclear. The CDR3 covers 14 residues. Germline V lookup: CDR1 GTSNPN, CDR2 SVGIG (reference sequence). The V end lost 2 bases, the J end lost 0 bases, and 9 bases lay between the germline ends. The CDR3 sequence is CAWSRGSSTDTQYF. The CDR3 region has the DNA TGTGCCTGGAGTCGAGGATCTAGCACAGATACGCAGTATTTT.

The rearrangement links TRBV4-3 to TRBJ2-7; 9 nucleotides agree with TRBD2. The V gene's germline CDR1 is LGHNA and CDR2 YSLEER. V lost 5 bases, J lost 5 bases, and 7 bases stayed unmatched. The length of the CDR3 is 14 residues. The DNA for the CDR3 is TGCGCCAGCAGCAGGAATAGCGGGAGTAACGAGCAGTACTTC. This encodes CASSRNSGSNEQYF.

The chain couples TRBV5-1 to TRBJ2-5, with 9 bases fitting TRBD2. Germline values: CDR1 SGHRS, CDR2 YFSETQ. This CDR3 is 14 amino acids long. After removal of 5 bases from V and 3 bases from J, the junction contained 5 bases not matched to a gene. CDR3 sequence reads: CASRPGLAKETQYF. The DNA of the CDR3 is TGCGCCAGCAGGCCCGGACTAGCGAAAGAGACCCAGTACTTC. The variable domain in full, with the rest retrieved from reference TRBV5-1 and TRBJ2-5, is KAGVTQTPRYLIKTRGQQVTLSCSPISGHRSVSWYQQTPGQGLQFLFEYFSETQRNKGNFPGRFSGRQFSNSRSEMNVSTLELGDSALYLCASRPGLAKETQYFGPGTRLLVL.

The chain uses TRBV19 and TRBJ2-3; a possible D gene is TRBD1 (5 bases). CDR1 is LNHDA, CDR2 SQIVND, per germline (reference sequence). The length of the CDR3 is 16 residues. Trimming removed 6 bases from V and 3 bases from J, with 19 bases in between. CDR3 residues: CASRSRGRSGTDTQYF. In DNA form, the CDR3 reads TGTGCCAGTAGATCAAGGGGCAGATCTGGGACAGATACGCAGTATTTT.

The rearrangement links TRBV11-3 to TRBJ2-2; TRBD1 agrees at 7 bases. V trimming: 6 bases; J trimming: 4 bases; junction bases outside the gene matches: 17. Germline V lookup: CDR1 SGHNT, CDR2 YENEEA. There are 18 residues in the CDR3. CDR3 amino acids: CASSSESMGTDTTGELFF. CDR3 DNA sequence: TGTGCCAGCAGTTCCGAATCCATGGGGACAGACACCACCGGGGAGCTGTTTTTT.

The chain is built from TRBV6-1 and TRBJ2-7; no firm D call. V dropped 8 bases and J dropped 3 bases, with 14 bases sitting between them. Germline V CDR1 and CDR2: MNHNS, SASEGT. There are 13 residues in the CDR3. CDR3 sequence (DNA): TGTGCCAGCCGAACGACAAGCCGCTACGAGCAGTACTTC. This codes for CASRTTSRYEQYF.

Here the CDR3 reads CASVPGGSYNEQFF. In DNA form, the CDR3 reads TGTGCCAGCGTTCCGGGGGGGTCATACAATGAGCAGTTCTTC. The chain carries TRBV21-1 and TRBJ2-1; the table's TRBD2 call for D was not verified on the DNA. TRBV21-1 is listed as a pseudogene. This CDR3 is 14 amino acids long.

V gene TRBV2 combines with J gene TRBJ2-2; 9 nucleotides align to TRBD1. The CDR3 loop spans 15 amino acids. CDR1 and CDR2 from the germline V gene are SNHLY and FYNNEI. V was clipped by 6 bases and J by 2 bases; unmatched bases: 4. CDR3 sequence (DNA): TGTGCCAGCAGGAGGGACAGGGTAAACACCGGGGAGCTGTTTTTT. Protein product: CASRRDRVNTGELFF.

The rearrangement joins TRBV7-9 to TRBJ2-3, with 11 bases identical to TRBD2. The CDR3 length is 17 residues. Germline trimming cut 3 bases from V and 4 bases from J; bases unmatched to any gene: 9. Per germline, CDR1 SEHNR and CDR2 FQNEAQ (reference sequence). The CDR3: CASSFASVAGGPDTQYF. CDR3 coding DNA: TGTGCCAGCAGCTTCGCGTCGGTAGCGGGAGGGCCAGATACGCAGTATTTT.

The chain carries TRBV29-1 and TRBJ1-2; D not certain. V lost 7 bases and J lost 4, with 7 bases in between. CDR1 is SQVTM, CDR2 ANQGSEA, per germline. The CDR3 is made up of 10 amino acids. CDR3 nucleotide sequence: TGCAGCGCCCTCTCCTATGGCTACACCTTC. This encodes CSALSYGYTF.

The J gene is TRBJ2-7, the V gene TRBV4-3; a weak D match, TRBD2 (6 bases). CDR1 is LGHNA and CDR2 is YSLEER in the germline V gene. The CDR3 length is 14 residues. Trimming took off 1 base at V and 3 bases at J, with 10 bases between the two ends. DNA for the CDR3: TGCGCCAGCAGCCAAGGGAGGGCCCACTACGAGCAGTACTTC. Its translation is CASSQGRAHYEQYF.

This chain links TRBV6-5 with TRBJ1-3, with D possibly matching TRBD1 (5 bases). V lost 2 bases to trimming and J lost 8 bases, with 13 bases between them. CDR3 length: 14 residues. Per the germline V gene, CDR1 is MNHEY and CDR2 is SVGAGI. The CDR3 region has the DNA TGTGCCAGCAGTTACCGCTCAGAAGGGGACACCATATATTTT. Encoded protein: CASSYRSEGDTIYF.

The chain couples TRBV7-2 to TRBJ2-7, with D hard to call. Deletions cut 0 bases from V and 6 bases from J, with 12 bases between. Germline V CDR1 and CDR2: SGHTA, FQGNSA. The CDR3 extends over 14 amino acids. The CDR3 here is CASSLALSRFEQYF. DNA for the CDR3: TGTGCCAGCAGCTTAGCGCTATCGCGGTTCGAGCAGTACTTC.

The V gene is TRBV27, the J gene TRBJ1-1; TRBD1 aligns across 7 bases. Germline V CDR1 and CDR2: MNHEY, SMNVEV (reference sequence). CDR3 length: 14 residues. Germline trimming cut 4 bases from V and 1 base from J; bases unmatched to any gene: 3. CDR3 in DNA: TGTGCCAGCAGTTATGGGACAGAGAACACTGAAGCTTTCTTT. Its translation is CASSYGTENTEAFF.